This record concerns one TCR beta chain sequence. One end of the junction is discordant with germline, which a read error may explain. Other nucleotide sequences from this sample produce the same CDR3. The entry originates in a study of cytomegalovirus exposure and HLA in healthy donors. Germline V gene data show CDR1 as SEHNR and CDR2 as FQNEAQ (reference sequence). CDR3 size: 12 residues. PCR was performed using 60 Vbeta and 13 Jbeta primers. Data came from immunoSEQ multiplex PCR; TCRdb stores just in-frame clones and leaves some out. The table lists more than 95,000 clones, approximately 78% of them singletons, with approximately 1.5% in the top ten.

This clonotype originated in a woman aged 40 to 50 in good health and CMV-seronegative. The chain combines TRBV7-9 with TRBJ1-1, with D maybe TRBD1 (5 bases). The sample comprised PBMCs. The CDR3 sequence: CASSLVGHEAFF. As DNA, the CDR3 is TGCGCCAGCAGCTTAGTGGGGCACGAAGCTTTCTTT.